Each of the 21 T cell receptor beta chains below was sequenced from the same sample in a study of Tregs in tolerant kidney transplant recipients. The protocol was immunoSEQ multiplex PCR, while the TCRdb copy is restricted to in-frame clones and leaves out a portion. The sample has about 66,000 clones, over 85% seen once; the top ten hold 9.5% to 13%. The sample was CD8+ T cells from blood, taken before the transplant. These receptors were collected from a human donor who received a combined kidney and bone marrow transplant.

This clone was recorded only once. The chain has TRBV11-2 and TRBJ2-7; 10 bases line up with TRBD1. The trim removed 5 bases at V and 3 bases at J, leaving 7 bases unmatched. Germline V gene lookup returns CDR1 SGHAT and CDR2 FQNNGV. The CDR3 covers 15 residues. CDR3 amino acids: CASSHGQGGFYEQYF. In DNA, the CDR3 is TGTGCCAGCAGCCACGGACAGGGGGGATTCTACGAGCAGTACTTC.

This clone has only one observation. The chain joins TRBV27 to TRBJ1-3, with a tentative D call TRBD1 (5 bases). Germline V CDR1 and CDR2: MNHEY, SMNVEV (reference sequence). The CDR3 contains 17 residues. V lost 1 base and J 4 bases, leaving 17 bases between the germline ends. The CDR3 DNA sequence: TGTGCCAGCAGTTTATGGGCCCCATCAGGGTCAGGAAACACCATATATTTT. Translation gives CASSLWAPSGSGNTIYF.

The V and J genes are TRBV14 and TRBJ2-5; 8 bases line up with TRBD2. The ends lost 1 base at V and 5 bases at J; junction bases unmatched: 6. The CDR3 length is 15 residues. The germline V gene has CDR1 SGHDN and CDR2 FVKESK. The chain's CDR3 is CASSQVGTSSETQYF. The CDR3 DNA reads as TGTGCCAGCAGCCAAGTAGGGACTAGTTCCGAGACCCAGTACTTC. Full variable domain (missing parts from reference TRBV14 and TRBJ2-5): EAGVTQFPSHSVIEKGQTVTLRCDPISGHDNLYWYRRVMGKEIKFLLHFVKESKQDESGMPNNRFLAERTGGTYSTLKVQPAELEDSGVYFCASSQVGTSSETQYFGPGTRLLVL.

The J gene is TRBJ1-5, the V gene TRBV2, with unresolved D. Germline V gene data show CDR1 as SNHLY and CDR2 as FYNNEI. The CDR3 has 9 amino acids. Trimming took 4 bases from V and 11 from J, leaving 3 bases between them. This CDR3 reads CASSGAQHF. The CDR3 bases are TGTGCCAGCAGTGGAGCCCAGCATTTT.

V usage is TRBV9 and J usage is TRBJ1-3, with 7 bases lining up with TRBD1. This CDR3 has 14 residues. The V and J ends lost 7 bases and 1 base, in that order; junction bases with no gene match: 5. Germline loops: CDR1 SGDLS, CDR2 YYNGEE. The CDR3 DNA follows: TGTGCCAGCTCCTGGACAGGTTCTGGAAACACCATATATTTT. It codes for CASSWTGSGNTIYF.

The rearrangement uses TRBV5-5 and TRBJ2-7, with a possible D match to TRBD1 (6 bases). Per the germline V gene, CDR1 is SGHKS and CDR2 is YYEKEE (reference sequence). The CDR3 extends over 13 amino acids. With 3 bases removed from V and 2 bases from J, the gap between germline ends came to 9 bases. In nucleotides, the CDR3 is TGTGCCAGCAGCTCGGACAGAACCTACGAGCAGTACTTC. Translated: CASSSDRTYEQYF.

This sequence joins TRBV5-5 and TRBJ2-2, with D possibly being TRBD1 (6 bases). Deletions cut 2 bases from V and 1 base from J, with 9 bases between. CDR3 length: 15 amino acids. Germline CDR1 SGHKS, CDR2 YYEKEE (reference sequence). The DNA for the CDR3 is TGTGCCAGCAGCTTCCCGGGACAGAACACCGGGGAGCTGTTTTTT. The encoded protein is CASSFPGQNTGELFF.

The sample holds one count of this clone. This chain uses TRBV7-9 with TRBJ1-1; D unclear. V lost 1 base and J 8 bases, leaving 20 bases between the germline ends. Germline V gene sequence: CDR1 SEHNR, CDR2 FQNEAQ (reference sequence). The CDR3 is 16 amino acids. CDR3 DNA sequence: TGTGCCAGCAGCTTAGGAGCAGACTCCCAAAGGTCCGAAGCTTTCTTT. Protein: CASSLGADSQRSEAFF.

The rearrangement links TRBV29-1 to TRBJ1-2, with D possibly TRBD1 on 6 matching bases. The CDR3 consists of 14 residues. V shed 6 bases and J shed 0 bases, with 14 bases lying between them. Germline CDR1 reads SQVTM; CDR2 reads ANQGSEA. The CDR3 nucleotides read TGCAGCGTCCCGGACAGCATAGCTAACTATGGCTACACCTTC. The encoded protein is CSVPDSIANYGYTF. Together with reference TRBV29-1 and TRBJ1-2, the CDR3 gives the full variable domain: SAVISQKPSRDICQRGTSLTIQCQVDSQVTMMFWYRQQPGQSLTLIATANQGSEATYESGFVIDKFPISRPNLTFSTLTVSNMSPEDSSIYLCSVPDSIANYGYTFGSGTRLTVV.

The chain couples TRBV5-8 to TRBJ1-3; D remains ambiguous. CDR1 is SGHTS, CDR2 YDEGEE, per germline. The CDR3 extends over 13 amino acids. Deletions cut 4 bases from V and 2 bases from J, with 7 bases between. The CDR3 DNA follows: TGTGCCAGCAGCCGGAGAGCTGGAAACACCATATATTTT. Amino acid sequence: CASSRRAGNTIYF. The full variable domain, its missing parts supplied by reference TRBV5-8 and TRBJ1-3, is EAGVTQSPTHLIKTRGQQATLRCSPISGHTSVYWYQQALGLGLQFLLWYDEGEERNRGNFPPRFSGRQFPNYSSELNVNALELEDSALYLCASSRRAGNTIYFGEGSWLTVV.

V is TRBV7-6 and J is TRBJ2-5, with 8 bases fitting TRBD2. Germline V CDR1 and CDR2: SGHVS, FNYEAQ. The CDR3 covers 15 residues. The V gene end was trimmed by 1 base and the J gene end by 0 bases; junction bases not matched to a gene: 1. This chain's CDR3 is CASSLGGGHQETQYF. DNA of the CDR3: TGTGCCAGCAGCTTAGGCGGGGGGCACCAAGAGACCCAGTACTTC.

V gene TRBV5-1 combines with J gene TRBJ2-1; TRBD2 might be the D (6 bases). The CDR3 totals 14 residues. Trimming stripped 4 bases from V and 7 bases from J, with 15 bases between. Looked up from germline, CDR1 is SGHRS and CDR2 is YFSETQ. CDR3 coding DNA: TGCGCCAGCAGCCTACTAGCAGAGAAGAATGAGCAGTTCTTC. The encoded protein is CASSLLAEKNEQFF.

The CDR3 coding sequence is TGTGCCAGCACCCTATCTCCCCGGGACAGGGGTACAGATACGCAGTATTTT. Protein: CASTLSPRDRGTDTQYF. This sequence joins TRBV5-8 and TRBJ2-3; 10 nucleotides agree with TRBD1. V dropped 6 bases and J dropped 3; count of bases not matched to a gene: 13. Germline V gene sequence: CDR1 SGHTS, CDR2 YDEGEE. This CDR3 region has 17 residues. Supplemented by reference TRBV5-8 and TRBJ2-3, the full variable domain reads EAGVTQSPTHLIKTRGQQATLRCSPISGHTSVYWYQQALGLGLQFLLWYDEGEERNRGNFPPRFSGRQFPNYSSELNVNALELEDSALYLCASTLSPRDRGTDTQYFGPGTRLTVL.

This chain joins TRBV7-2 and TRBJ2-5; 11 positions match TRBD2. Germline CDR1 reads SGHTA; CDR2 reads FQGNSA. CDR3 size: 15 residues. Trimming at V came to 5 bases and at J to 4 bases, leaving 6 bases not matched to a gene. For the CDR3, the DNA is TGTGCCAGCAGCCCTCCTAGCGGGAGGAGAGAGACCCAGTACTTC. Translation: CASSPPSGRRETQYF.

The CDR3 is CASSTRQGGHEQFF. The CDR3 DNA is TGTGCCAGTAGTACACGACAGGGCGGGCATGAGCAGTTCTTC. The V call is TRBV19, the J call TRBJ2-1; 7 bases match TRBD1. The V and J ends lost 4 bases and 8 bases, in that order; junction bases with no gene match: 8. Germline loops: CDR1 LNHDA, CDR2 SQIVND (reference sequence). CDR3 size: 14 residues. Variable domain in full (rest from reference TRBV19 and TRBJ2-1): DGGITQSPKYLFRKEGQNVTLSCEQNLNHDAMYWYRQDPGQGLRLIYYSQIVNDFQKGDIAEGYSVSREKKESFPLTVTSAQKNPTAFYLCASSTRQGGHEQFFGPGTRLTVL.

This chain connects TRBV7-8 to TRBJ1-3; 7 bases map to TRBD1. Per the germline V gene, CDR1 is SGHVS and CDR2 is FQNEAQ. This CDR3 has 19 residues. After removal of 5 bases from V and 2 bases from J, the junction contained 18 bases not matched to a gene. The DNA for the CDR3 is TGTGCCAGCAGCCAATTCTCGACAGGGAGTAATGTTGCTGGAAACACCATATATTTT. The encoded protein is CASSQFSTGSNVAGNTIYF.

This sequence joins TRBV4-1 and TRBJ2-7; tentatively, D is TRBD1 (6 bases). The CDR3 runs 13 residues. Germline V gene lookup returns CDR1 MGHRA and CDR2 YSYEKL. Deletions cut 1 base from V and 2 bases from J, with 6 bases between. CDR3 nucleotides: TGCGCCAGCAGCCAAGGGGGGCCCTACGAGCAGTACTTC. Amino acid sequence: CASSQGGPYEQYF.

V is TRBV27 and J is TRBJ2-1; TRBD2 agrees at 8 bases. V gave up 4 bases and J gave up 10 bases; unmatched junction bases: 15. CDR1 is MNHEY and CDR2 is SMNVEV in the germline V gene (reference sequence). The CDR3 is 16 amino acids. CDR3 loop: CASSSRLGSGGVEQFF. The CDR3 nucleotides read TGTGCCAGCAGTTCCCGCTTGGGGAGCGGGGGTGTCGAGCAGTTCTTC.

This chain links TRBV7-2 with TRBJ2-1, with 7 bases matching TRBD2. Germline V gene lookup returns CDR1 SGHTA and CDR2 FQGNSA. The CDR3 loop spans 15 amino acids. V was clipped by 5 bases and J by 4 bases; unmatched bases: 8. CDR3 in amino acids: CASSPREAIYNEQFF. The CDR3 DNA follows: TGTGCCAGCAGCCCCCGGGAGGCCATATACAATGAGCAGTTCTTC. Filled out from reference TRBV7-2 and TRBJ2-1, the complete variable domain reads GAGVSQSPSNKVTEKGKDVELRCDPISGHTALYWYRQSLGQGLEFLIYFQGNSAPDKSGLPSDRFSAERTGGSVSTLTIQRTQQEDSAVYLCASSPREAIYNEQFFGPGTRLTVL.

The chain couples TRBV7-9 to TRBJ2-7; 7 bases fit TRBD1. Looked up from germline, CDR1 is SEHNR and CDR2 is FQNEAQ (reference sequence). The length of the CDR3 is 12 residues. J was trimmed by 10 bases and V by 1 base; bases with no gene match: 4. The DNA for the CDR3 is TGTGCCAGCAGCTTAGGGACAGGTAGCCAGTACTTC. This encodes CASSLGTGSQYF.

J is TRBJ2-7 and V is TRBV7-9, with D tentatively TRBD2 (6 bases). Trimming left V 4 bases short and J 6 bases short, with 19 bases between. The CDR3 covers 15 residues. The germline V gene has CDR1 SEHNR and CDR2 FQNEAQ (reference sequence). This chain's CDR3 is CASSYLAAGPSEQYF. Here the CDR3 DNA reads TGTGCCAGCAGCTACTTAGCGGCCGGACCGAGCGAGCAGTACTTC.